One and the same sample provided the 20 T cell receptor beta chains below, sequenced in a study of OX40 agonist ivuxolimab in advanced cancers. Library preparation used the immunoSEQ multiplex PCR assay. Not all clones reach the TCRdb copy of this immuneACCESS table, which keeps in-frame sequences only. Checked studies attribute under half of the gap to unresolved V genes and leave the rest unexplained. The sample table shows 30,000 or so clones, and around 90% are seen once. Clones ranked in the top ten supply less than 30% of the sample. Specimen: CD4+ or CD8+ T cells sorted from blood, collected in a trial of the OX40 agonist ivuxolimab. The receptors stem from an adult with an advanced solid tumor such as melanoma, head and neck, liver or kidney cancer.

V is TRBV27 and J is TRBJ1-6, with D unresolved. V dropped 2 bases and J dropped 7 bases, with 12 bases sitting between them. The germline V gene has CDR1 MNHEY and CDR2 SMNVEV (reference sequence). The length of the CDR3 is 15 residues. This CDR3 is CASSLAGLTNSPLHF. CDR3 DNA sequence: TGTGCCAGCAGTTTAGCCGGATTAACGAATTCACCCCTCCACTTT.

CDR3 nucleotide sequence: TGTGCCAGCAGCCAAGAGGGGGGCGGGAGGGAGACCCAGTACTTC. Translation: CASSQEGGGRETQYF. This chain joins TRBV4-2 and TRBJ2-5; 8 bases align to TRBD2. Trimming at V came to 0 bases and at J to 5 bases, leaving 5 bases not matched to a gene. The CDR3 consists of 15 residues. Germline-derived CDR1 and CDR2 are LGHNA and YNFKEQ.

The chain links TRBV10-2 to TRBJ2-1; D possibly uses TRBD1 or TRBD2 (5 bases each). Germline loops: CDR1 WSHSY, CDR2 SAAADI. V lost 10 bases and J 2 bases, leaving 12 bases between the germline ends. The CDR3 loop spans 13 amino acids. The CDR3 protein is CAIRDGAYNEQFF. For the CDR3, the DNA is TGCGCCATCAGGGACGGGGCCTACAATGAGCAGTTCTTC.

This chain links TRBV6-4 with TRBJ1-1, with D unresolved. V lost 0 bases and J lost 4, with 6 bases in between. Germline CDR1 MRHNA, CDR2 SNTAGT. CDR3 length: 13 residues. DNA of the CDR3: TGTGCCAGCAGTGACTCAGGGAGCACTGAAGCTTTCTTT. This translates into CASSDSGSTEAFF.

This clone showed up just a few times. V gene TRBV2 combines with J gene TRBJ2-2; tentatively, D is TRBD1 (5 bases). V dropped 7 bases and J dropped 4 bases, with 16 bases sitting between them. Germline V gene sequence: CDR1 SNHLY, CDR2 FYNNEI. The CDR3 is 15 amino acids. The CDR3 bases are TGTGCCAGCAAGGATACAGGTTTGAGCACCGGGGAGCTGTTTTTT. Its translation is CASKDTGLSTGELFF. The full variable domain, rest sourced from reference TRBV2 and TRBJ2-2, is EPEVTQTPSHQVTQMGQEVILRCVPISNHLYFYWYRQILGQKVEFLVSFYNNEISEKSEIFDDQFSVERPDGSNFTLKIRSTKLEDSAMYFCASKDTGLSTGELFFGEGSRLTVL.

The J gene is TRBJ1-5, the V gene TRBV19, with a tentative D call TRBD1 (5 bases). This CDR3 contains 13 residues. V was trimmed by 3 bases and J by 5 bases, leaving 8 bases between them. Germline-derived CDR1 and CDR2 are LNHDA and SQIVND (reference sequence). CDR3 protein: CASSIGGDQPQHF. The CDR3 coding sequence is TGTGCCAGTAGTATTGGGGGGGATCAGCCCCAGCATTTT.

The V and J genes are TRBV28 and TRBJ2-1; 12 nucleotides align to TRBD1. Per germline, CDR1 MDHEN and CDR2 SYDVKM. This CDR3 region has 11 residues. V gave up 6 bases and J gave up 15 bases; unmatched junction bases: 3. This chain's CDR3 is CASRKGQGAFF. In DNA form, the CDR3 reads TGTGCCAGCAGAAAGGGACAGGGGGCGTTCTTC.

The chain uses TRBV2 and TRBJ1-4, with D unclear. The length of the CDR3 is 17 residues. The germline V and J ends were trimmed by 3 bases and 1 base, with 15 bases remaining between them. Germline-derived CDR1 and CDR2 are SNHLY and FYNNEI. The CDR3 region has the DNA TGTGCCAGCAGTGATGGTTTGGGGTTGGGAACTAATGAAAAACTGTTTTTT. The encoded protein is CASSDGLGLGTNEKLFF.

This chain connects TRBV5-1 to TRBJ1-4; possible D gene TRBD1, 6 bases. Germline V gives CDR1 SGHRS, CDR2 YFSETQ. CDR3 length: 12 residues. Between the trimmed V and J ends, which lost 5 bases and 7 bases, there was a span of 9 bases. CDR3 DNA: TGCGCCAGCAGACAGGGAAGTGAAAAACTGTTTTTT. It encodes CASRQGSEKLFF.

This clone was detected only once. Here the CDR3 DNA reads TGTGCCAGCAGCAATGGGGTAGGGGGCGCAAAGACCCAGTACTTC. This encodes CASSNGVGGAKTQYF. J is TRBJ2-5 and V is TRBV7-9, with TRBD1 matching 7 bases. V lost 5 bases to trimming and J lost 6 bases; unmatched junction nucleotides: 12. The CDR3 loop spans 15 amino acids. The V gene's germline CDR1 is SEHNR and CDR2 FQNEAQ (reference sequence).

The chain joins TRBV28 to TRBJ1-2; 8 nucleotides agree with TRBD1. Germline CDR1 and CDR2: MDHEN and SYDVKM. The CDR3 is made up of 13 amino acids. After removal of 3 bases from V and 5 bases from J, the junction contained 2 bases not matched to a gene. CDR3 in amino acids: CASSFDRGYGYTF. The CDR3, as DNA: TGTGCCAGCAGTTTTGACAGGGGATATGGCTACACCTTC.

V is TRBV28 and J is TRBJ1-6; 8 bases match TRBD1. The junction had 10 bases not matched to a gene; V was cut back by 4 bases and J by 8 bases. CDR3 length: 16 residues. The germline V gene has CDR1 MDHEN and CDR2 SYDVKM. The CDR3 DNA is TGTGCCAGCAGTTACAGGGGGTATCAAAATTATTCACCCCTCCACTTT. Amino acid sequence: CASSYRGYQNYSPLHF.

The rearrangement uses TRBV10-2 and TRBJ1-1; weak D call: TRBD1 (5 bases). Per germline, CDR1 WSHSY and CDR2 SAAADI. The CDR3 has 15 amino acids. With 8 bases removed from V and 0 bases from J, the gap between germline ends came to 16 bases. The CDR3 DNA reads as TGCGCCAGCCATCGGCAGGGCCGGATGAACACTGAAGCTTTCTTT. Protein sequence: CASHRQGRMNTEAFF.

V is TRBV7-6 and J is TRBJ2-7, with D possibly matching TRBD2 (6 bases). The V gene lost 0 bases and the J gene lost 4 bases, with 16 bases spanning the gap. Germline CDR1 is SGHVS and CDR2 is FNYEAQ. The CDR3 totals 16 residues. The CDR3 loop is CASSLAQGGEVYEQYF. In DNA form, the CDR3 reads TGTGCCAGCAGCTTAGCTCAGGGCGGGGAGGTATACGAGCAGTACTTC.

The CDR3, as DNA: TGTGCCATCAGCCAGATGAACACAGATACGCAGTATTTT. Its translation is CAISQMNTDTQYF. The gene calls are TRBV10-3 and TRBJ2-3, with D unresolved. Looked up from germline, CDR1 is ENHRY and CDR2 is SYGVKD. With 6 bases removed from V and 2 bases from J, the gap between germline ends came to 9 bases. The CDR3 has 13 residues.

This sequence joins TRBV9 and TRBJ2-1, with D unresolved. Germline V gene data show CDR1 as SGDLS and CDR2 as YYNGEE. The CDR3 is made up of 13 amino acids. The V gene lost 5 bases and the J gene lost 4 bases, with 10 bases spanning the gap. The CDR3 is CASSERPYNEQFF. The CDR3 bases are TGTGCCAGCAGTGAGCGTCCGTACAATGAGCAGTTCTTC.

In this sample, this clone turned up once. The chain carries TRBV9 and TRBJ1-2; a possible D gene is TRBD1 (6 bases). The length of the CDR3 is 14 residues. Germline V gives CDR1 SGDLS, CDR2 YYNGEE. V lost 8 bases, J lost 3 bases, and 17 bases lay in between. CDR3 protein: CASTSWTDDYGYTF. The CDR3 nucleotides are TGTGCCAGTACCTCTTGGACAGACGACTATGGCTACACCTTC.

The J gene is TRBJ2-5, the V gene TRBV13, with 9 bases lining up with TRBD1. The CDR3 contains 15 residues. Germline V gene lookup returns CDR1 PRHDT and CDR2 FYEKMQ (reference sequence). V lost 5 bases and J lost 3; bases outside the gene matches: 7. For the CDR3, the DNA is TGTGCCAGCAGCCCCCCGGGACAGGGAGAAGAGACCCAGTACTTC. It codes for CASSPPGQGEETQYF.

CDR3 DNA sequence: TGTGCCAGCAGCAGGGGACTAGCGGGAGGGGTCCAAGAGACCCAGTACTTC. Its translation is CASSRGLAGGVQETQYF. The chain is built from TRBV7-9 and TRBJ2-5; the match to TRBD2 covers 16 bases. The CDR3 consists of 17 residues. V was pared by 5 bases and J by 1 base, with 4 bases of the junction left unmatched. Germline loops: CDR1 SEHNR, CDR2 FQNEAQ (reference sequence).

This clone was seen just once. The chain links TRBV7-9 to TRBJ2-5; 14 bases agree with TRBD2. The V segment lost 5 bases and the J segment 5 bases; nucleotides outside the gene matches: 10. The germline V gene has CDR1 SEHNR and CDR2 FQNEAQ (reference sequence). The CDR3 loop spans 17 amino acids. CDR3 protein: CASSPGLAGETGETQYF. CDR3 in DNA: TGTGCCAGCAGCCCGGGACTAGCGGGAGAGACGGGGGAGACCCAGTACTTC.